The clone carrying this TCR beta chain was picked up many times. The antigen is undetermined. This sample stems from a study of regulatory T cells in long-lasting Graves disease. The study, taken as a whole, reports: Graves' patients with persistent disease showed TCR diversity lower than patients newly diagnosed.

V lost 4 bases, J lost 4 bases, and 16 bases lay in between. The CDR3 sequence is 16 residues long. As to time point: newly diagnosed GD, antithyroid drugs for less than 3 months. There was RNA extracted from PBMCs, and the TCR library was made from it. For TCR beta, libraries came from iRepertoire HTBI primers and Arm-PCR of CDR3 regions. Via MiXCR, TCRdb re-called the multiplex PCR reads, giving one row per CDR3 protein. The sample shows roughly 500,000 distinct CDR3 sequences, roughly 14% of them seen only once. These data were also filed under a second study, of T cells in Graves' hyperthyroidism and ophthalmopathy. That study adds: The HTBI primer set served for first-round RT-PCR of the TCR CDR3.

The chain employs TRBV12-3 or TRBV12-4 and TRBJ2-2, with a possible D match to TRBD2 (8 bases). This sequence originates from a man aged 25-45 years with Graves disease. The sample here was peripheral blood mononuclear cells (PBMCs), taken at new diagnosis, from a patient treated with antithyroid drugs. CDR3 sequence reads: CASSSHREGATGELFF. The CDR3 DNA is TGTGCCAGCAGTTCACATCGGGAGGGGGCCACCGGGGAGCTGTTTTTT.